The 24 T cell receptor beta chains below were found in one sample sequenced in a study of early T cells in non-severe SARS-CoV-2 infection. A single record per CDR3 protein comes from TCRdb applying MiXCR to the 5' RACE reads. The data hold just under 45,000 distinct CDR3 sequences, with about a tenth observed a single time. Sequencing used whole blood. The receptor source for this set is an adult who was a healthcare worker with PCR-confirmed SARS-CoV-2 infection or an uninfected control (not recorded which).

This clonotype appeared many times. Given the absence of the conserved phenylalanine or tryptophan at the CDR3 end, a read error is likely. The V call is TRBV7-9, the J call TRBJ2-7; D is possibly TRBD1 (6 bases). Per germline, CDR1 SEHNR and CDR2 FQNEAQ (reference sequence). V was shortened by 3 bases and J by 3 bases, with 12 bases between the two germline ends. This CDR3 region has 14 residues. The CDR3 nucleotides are TGTGCCAGCAGCTTTGGGACACATAACTACGAGCAGTACTTG. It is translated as CASSFGTHNYEQYL.

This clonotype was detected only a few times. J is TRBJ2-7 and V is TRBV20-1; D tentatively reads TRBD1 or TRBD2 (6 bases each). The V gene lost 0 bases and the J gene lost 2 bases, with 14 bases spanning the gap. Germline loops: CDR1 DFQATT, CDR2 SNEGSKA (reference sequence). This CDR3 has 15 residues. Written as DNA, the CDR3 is TGCAGTGCTAGAGACCAGGAGGGGGTGACCTACGAGCAGTACTTC. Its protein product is CSARDQEGVTYEQYF.

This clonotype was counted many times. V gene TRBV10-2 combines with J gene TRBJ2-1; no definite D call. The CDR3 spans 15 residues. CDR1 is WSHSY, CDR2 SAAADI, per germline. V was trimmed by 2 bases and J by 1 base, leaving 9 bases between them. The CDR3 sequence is CASSEGISSYNEQFF. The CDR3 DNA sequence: TGCGCCAGCAGTGAGGGGATCAGTTCCTACAATGAGCAGTTCTTC.

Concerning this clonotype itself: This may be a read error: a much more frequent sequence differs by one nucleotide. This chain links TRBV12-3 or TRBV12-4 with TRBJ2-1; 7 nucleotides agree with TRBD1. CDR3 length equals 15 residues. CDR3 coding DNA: TGTGCCGGCAGTTTAGCCCCGATACAGGGGCGGGAGCAGTTCTTC. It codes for CAGSLAPIQGREQFF.

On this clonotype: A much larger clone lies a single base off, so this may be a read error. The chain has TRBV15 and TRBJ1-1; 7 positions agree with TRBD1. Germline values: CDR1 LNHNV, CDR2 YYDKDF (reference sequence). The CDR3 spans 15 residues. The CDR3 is CATSRVNRGDTEAYF. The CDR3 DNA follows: TGTGCCACCAGCAGAGTAAACAGGGGTGACACTGAAGCTTACTTT.

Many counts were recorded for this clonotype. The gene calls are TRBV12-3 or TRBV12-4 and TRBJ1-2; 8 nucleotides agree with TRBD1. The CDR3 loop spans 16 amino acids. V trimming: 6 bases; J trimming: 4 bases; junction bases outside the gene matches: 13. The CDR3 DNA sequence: TGTGCCAGCAGCCCCCGTTGGTCAGGGGGCAGCTATGGCTACACCTTC. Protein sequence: CASSPRWSGGSYGYTF.

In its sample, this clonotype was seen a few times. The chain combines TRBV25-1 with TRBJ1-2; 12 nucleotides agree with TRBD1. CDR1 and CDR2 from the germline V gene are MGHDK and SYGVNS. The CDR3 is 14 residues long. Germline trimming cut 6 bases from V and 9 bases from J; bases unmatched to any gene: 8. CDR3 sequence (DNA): TGTGCCAGCAGGGGACAGGGGGCGAGGAAGAGCTACACCTTC. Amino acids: CASRGQGARKSYTF.

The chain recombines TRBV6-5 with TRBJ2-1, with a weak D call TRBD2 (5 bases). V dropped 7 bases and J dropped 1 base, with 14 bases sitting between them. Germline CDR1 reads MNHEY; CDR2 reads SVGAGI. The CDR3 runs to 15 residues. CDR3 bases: TGTGCCAGCACCAAGCGGCTAGGGTCCTACAATGAGCAGTTCTTC. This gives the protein CASTKRLGSYNEQFF.

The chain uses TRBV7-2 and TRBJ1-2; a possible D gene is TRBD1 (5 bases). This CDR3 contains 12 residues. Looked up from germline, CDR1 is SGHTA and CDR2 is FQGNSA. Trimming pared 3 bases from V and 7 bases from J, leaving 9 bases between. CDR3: CASSFFQGGYTF. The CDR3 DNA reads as TGTGCCAGCAGCTTTTTTCAGGGTGGCTACACCTTC.

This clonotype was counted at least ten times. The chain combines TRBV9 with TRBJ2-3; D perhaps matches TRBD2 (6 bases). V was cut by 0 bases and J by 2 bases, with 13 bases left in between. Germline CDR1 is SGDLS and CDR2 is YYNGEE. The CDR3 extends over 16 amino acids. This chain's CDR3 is CASSVAGRTTTDTQYF. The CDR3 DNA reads TGTGCCAGCAGCGTAGCGGGGAGGACAACCACAGATACGCAGTATTTT.

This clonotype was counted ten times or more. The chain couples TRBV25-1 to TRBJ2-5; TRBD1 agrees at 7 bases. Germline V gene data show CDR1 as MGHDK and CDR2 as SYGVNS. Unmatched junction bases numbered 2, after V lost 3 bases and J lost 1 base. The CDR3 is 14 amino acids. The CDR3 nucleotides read TGTGCCAGCAGTGATGACAGGGCCCAAGAGACCCAGTACTTC. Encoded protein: CASSDDRAQETQYF.

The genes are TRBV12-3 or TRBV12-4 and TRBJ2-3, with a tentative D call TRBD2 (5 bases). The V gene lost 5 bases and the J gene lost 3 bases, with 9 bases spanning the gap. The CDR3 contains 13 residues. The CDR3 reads CASSRTRTDTQYF. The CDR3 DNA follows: TGTGCCAGCAGTAGGACTCGGACAGATACGCAGTATTTT.

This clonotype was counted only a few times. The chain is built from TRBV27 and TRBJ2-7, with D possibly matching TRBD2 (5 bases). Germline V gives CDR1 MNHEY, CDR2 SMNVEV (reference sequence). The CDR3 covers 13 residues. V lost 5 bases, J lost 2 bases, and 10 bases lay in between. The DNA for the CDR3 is TGTGCCAGCAGTCGGAGGATAACCTACGAGCAGTACTTC. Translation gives CASSRRITYEQYF.

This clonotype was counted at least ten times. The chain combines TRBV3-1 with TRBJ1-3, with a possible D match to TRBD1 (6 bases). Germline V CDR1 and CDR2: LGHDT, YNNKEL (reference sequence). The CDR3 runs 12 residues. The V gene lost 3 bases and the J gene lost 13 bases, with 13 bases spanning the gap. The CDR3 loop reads CASSQIRDKIYF. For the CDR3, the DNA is TGTGCCAGCAGCCAGATCCGGGACAAGATATATTTT.

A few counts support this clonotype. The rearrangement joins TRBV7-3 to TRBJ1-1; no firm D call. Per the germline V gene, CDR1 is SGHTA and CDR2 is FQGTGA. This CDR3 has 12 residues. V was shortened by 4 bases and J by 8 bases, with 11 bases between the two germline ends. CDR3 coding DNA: TGTGCCAGCAGCTCCGGTCCAGGAGAAGCTTTCTTT. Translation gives CASSSGPGEAFF.

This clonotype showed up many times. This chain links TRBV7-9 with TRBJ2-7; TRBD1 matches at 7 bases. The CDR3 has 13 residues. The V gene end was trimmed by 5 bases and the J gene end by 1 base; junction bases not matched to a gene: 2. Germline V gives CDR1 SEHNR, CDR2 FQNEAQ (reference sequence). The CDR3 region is CASSTGQSYEQYF. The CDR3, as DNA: TGTGCCAGCAGCACGGGACAGTCCTACGAGCAGTACTTC.

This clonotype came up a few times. CDR3 in DNA: TGTGCCAGCAGCCCTTCACAGGGGGCGGGCTACGAGCAGTACTTC. Its translation is CASSPSQGAGYEQYF. The chain is built from TRBV7-6 and TRBJ2-7; 9 bases map to TRBD1. With 5 bases clipped from V and 3 bases from J, the junction kept 8 bases outside the gene matches. CDR1 is SGHVS and CDR2 is FNYEAQ in the germline V gene. This CDR3 is built from 15 residues. The full variable domain, completed using reference TRBV7-6 and TRBJ2-7, is GAGVSQSPRYKVTKRGQDVALRCDPISGHVSLYWYRQALGQGPEFLTYFNYEAQQDKSGLPNDRFSAERPEGSISTLTIQRTEQRDSAMYRCASSPSQGAGYEQYFGPGTRLTVT.

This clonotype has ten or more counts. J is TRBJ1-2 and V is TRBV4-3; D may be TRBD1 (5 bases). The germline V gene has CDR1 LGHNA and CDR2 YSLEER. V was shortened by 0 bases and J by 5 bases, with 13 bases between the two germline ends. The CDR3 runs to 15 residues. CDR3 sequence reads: CASSQDWGKWYGYTF. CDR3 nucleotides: TGCGCCAGCAGCCAAGATTGGGGGAAATGGTATGGCTACACCTTC.

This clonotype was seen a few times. This CDR3 reads CSDRGGTSGSANTGELFF. As DNA, the CDR3 is TGCAGCGACCGGGGGGGGACTAGCGGGAGCGCGAACACCGGGGAGCTGTTTTTT. This chain connects TRBV29-1 to TRBJ2-2, with 14 nucleotides matching TRBD2. Germline V gene lookup returns CDR1 SQVTM and CDR2 ANQGSEA. The CDR3 sequence is 18 residues long. V lost 7 bases and J lost 0; bases outside the gene matches: 10.

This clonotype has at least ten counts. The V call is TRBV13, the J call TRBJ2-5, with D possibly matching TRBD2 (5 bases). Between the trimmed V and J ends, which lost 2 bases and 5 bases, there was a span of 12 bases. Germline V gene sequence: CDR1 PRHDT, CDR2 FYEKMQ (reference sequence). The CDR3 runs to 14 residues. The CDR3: CASSLYEGLETQYF. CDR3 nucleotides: TGTGCCAGCAGCTTATATGAGGGTCTGGAGACCCAGTACTTC.

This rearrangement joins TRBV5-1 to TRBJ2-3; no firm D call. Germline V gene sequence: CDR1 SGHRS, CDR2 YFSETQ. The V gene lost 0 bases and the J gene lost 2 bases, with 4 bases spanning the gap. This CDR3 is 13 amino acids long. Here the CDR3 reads CASSLGSTDTQYF. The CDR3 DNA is TGCGCCAGCAGCTTGGGGTCCACAGATACGCAGTATTTT.

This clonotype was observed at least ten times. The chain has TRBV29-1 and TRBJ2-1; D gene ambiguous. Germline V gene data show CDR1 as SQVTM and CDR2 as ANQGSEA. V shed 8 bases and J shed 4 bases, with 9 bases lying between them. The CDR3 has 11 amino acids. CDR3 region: CSSVQYNEQFF. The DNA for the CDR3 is TGCAGCAGTGTACAATACAATGAGCAGTTCTTC.

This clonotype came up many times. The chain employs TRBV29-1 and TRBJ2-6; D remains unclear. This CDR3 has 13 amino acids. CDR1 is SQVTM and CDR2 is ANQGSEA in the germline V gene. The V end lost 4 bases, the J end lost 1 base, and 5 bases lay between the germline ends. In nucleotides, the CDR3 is TGCAGCGTTGGGAGTTCTGGGGCCAACGTCCTGACTTTC. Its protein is CSVGSSGANVLTF.

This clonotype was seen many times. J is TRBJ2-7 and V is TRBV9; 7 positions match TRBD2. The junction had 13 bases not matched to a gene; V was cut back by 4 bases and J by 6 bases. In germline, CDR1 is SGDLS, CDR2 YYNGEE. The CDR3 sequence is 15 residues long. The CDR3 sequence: CASSLRPGRVVEQYF. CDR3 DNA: TGTGCCAGCAGCCTACGGCCAGGGAGGGTGGTCGAGCAGTACTTC.